The entry below describes one T cell receptor beta chain. The data derive from a study of T cells after yellow fever vaccination. TCRdb re-called the 5' RACE reads with MiXCR, one entry per CDR3 protein. The table has more than 450,000 distinct CDR3 sequences, less than 25% seen once. Trimming removed 4 bases from V and 7 bases from J; junction bases left unmatched: 15. In germline, CDR1 is MNHNS, CDR2 SASEGT. The length of the CDR3 is 17 residues. The sample here was PBMCs, taken roughly 20 days after the first yellow fever vaccination. The chain uses TRBV6-1 and TRBJ2-2; 7 bases are shared with TRBD2. This TCR was sampled from a man between 18 and 35 years old who received the YFV17D yellow fever vaccine. The chain's CDR3 is CASSAASGPAPSGELFF. CDR3 nucleotide sequence: TGTGCCAGCAGTGCTGCTAGCGGACCAGCCCCGAGCGGGGAGCTGTTTTTT.